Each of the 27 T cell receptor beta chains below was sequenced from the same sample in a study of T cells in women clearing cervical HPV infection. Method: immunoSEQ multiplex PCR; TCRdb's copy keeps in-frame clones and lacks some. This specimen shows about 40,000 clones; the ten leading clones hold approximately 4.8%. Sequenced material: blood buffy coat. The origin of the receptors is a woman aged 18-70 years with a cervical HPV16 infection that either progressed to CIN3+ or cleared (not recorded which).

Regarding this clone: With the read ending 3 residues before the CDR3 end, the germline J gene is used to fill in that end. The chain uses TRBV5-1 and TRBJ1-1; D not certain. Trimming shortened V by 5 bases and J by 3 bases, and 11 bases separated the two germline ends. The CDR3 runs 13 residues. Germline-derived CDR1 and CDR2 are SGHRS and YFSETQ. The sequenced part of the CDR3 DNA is TGCGCCAGCAGTGTAGCTGAGGACACTGAA. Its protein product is CASSVAEDTE. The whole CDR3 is CASSVAEDTEAFF.

The CDR3 here is CASNDRQGKQDTQYF. The part of the CDR3 DNA that was read is TGTGCCAGTAATGACAGGCAGGGAAAACAAGATACG. The chain has TRBV14 and TRBJ2-3; D perhaps matches TRBD1 (6 bases). Read sequence stops 3 residues before the CDR3 end, and the germline J gene provides the missing end. This CDR3 spans 15 amino acids. CDR1 and CDR2 from the germline V gene are SGHDN and FVKESK. The V end lost 9 bases, the J end lost 5 bases, and 21 bases lay between the germline ends.

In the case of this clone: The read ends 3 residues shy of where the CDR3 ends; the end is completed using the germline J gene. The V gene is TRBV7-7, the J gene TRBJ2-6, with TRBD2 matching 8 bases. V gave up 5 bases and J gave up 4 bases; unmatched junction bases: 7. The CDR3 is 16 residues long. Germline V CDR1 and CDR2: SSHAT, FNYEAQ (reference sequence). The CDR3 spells CASSLGGGKGANVLTF. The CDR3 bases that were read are TGTGCCAGCAGCCTCGGGGGGGGGAAAGGGGCCAACGTC.

The DNA read from the CDR3 is TGCAGCGTCAACAGGGGGCAAGGC. Translating gives CSVNRGQG. The CDR3 as a whole reads CSVNRGQGYTF. The chain joins TRBV29-1 to TRBJ1-2, with TRBD1 identical over 9 bases. With the read ending 3 residues before the CDR3 end, the germline J gene is used to fill in that end. CDR3 length: 11 residues. CDR1 is SQVTM and CDR2 is ANQGSEA in the germline V gene.

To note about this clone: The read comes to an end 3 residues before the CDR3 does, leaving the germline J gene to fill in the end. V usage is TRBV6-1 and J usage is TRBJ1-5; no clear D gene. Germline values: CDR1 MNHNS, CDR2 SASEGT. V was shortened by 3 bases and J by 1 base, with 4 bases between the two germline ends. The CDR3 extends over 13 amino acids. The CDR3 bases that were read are TGTGCCAGCAGTGACAGGAGCAATCAGCCC. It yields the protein CASSDRSNQP. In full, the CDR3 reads CASSDRSNQPQHF.

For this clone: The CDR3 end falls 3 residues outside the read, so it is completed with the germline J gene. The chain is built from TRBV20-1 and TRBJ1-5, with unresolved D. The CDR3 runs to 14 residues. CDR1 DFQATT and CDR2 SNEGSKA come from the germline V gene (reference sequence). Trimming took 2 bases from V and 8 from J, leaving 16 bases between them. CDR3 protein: CSARPATSAEPQHF. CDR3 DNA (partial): TGCAGTGCTAGACCGGCGACTAGCGCGGAGCCC.

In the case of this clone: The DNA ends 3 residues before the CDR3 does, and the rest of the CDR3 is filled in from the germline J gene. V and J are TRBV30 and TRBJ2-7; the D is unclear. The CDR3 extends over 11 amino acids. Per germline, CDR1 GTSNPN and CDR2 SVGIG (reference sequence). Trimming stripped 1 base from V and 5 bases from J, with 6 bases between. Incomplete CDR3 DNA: TGTGCCTGGAGTGCGGGTAACGAG. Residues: CAWSAGNE. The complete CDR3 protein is CAWSAGNEQYF.

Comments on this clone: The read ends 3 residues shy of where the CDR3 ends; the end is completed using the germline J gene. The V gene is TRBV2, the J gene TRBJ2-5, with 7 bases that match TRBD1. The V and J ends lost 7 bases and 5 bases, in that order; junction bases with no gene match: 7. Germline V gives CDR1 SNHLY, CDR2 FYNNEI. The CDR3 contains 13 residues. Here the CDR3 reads CASKRQGWETQYF. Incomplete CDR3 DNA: TGTGCCAGCAAGAGACAGGGTTGGGAGACC.

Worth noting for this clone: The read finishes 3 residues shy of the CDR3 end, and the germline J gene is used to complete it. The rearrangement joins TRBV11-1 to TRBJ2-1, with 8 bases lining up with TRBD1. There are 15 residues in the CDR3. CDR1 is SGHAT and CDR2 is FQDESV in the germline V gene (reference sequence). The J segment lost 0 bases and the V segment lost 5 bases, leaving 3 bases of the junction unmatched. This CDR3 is CASSTGGFSYNEQFF. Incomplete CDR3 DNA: TGTGCCAGCAGCACAGGGGGATTCTCCTACAATGAG.

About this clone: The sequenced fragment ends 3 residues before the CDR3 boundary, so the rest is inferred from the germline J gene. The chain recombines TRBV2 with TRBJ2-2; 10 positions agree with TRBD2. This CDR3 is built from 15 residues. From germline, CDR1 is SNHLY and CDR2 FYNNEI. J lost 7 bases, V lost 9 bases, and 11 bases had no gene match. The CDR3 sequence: CASGGAGGPGGELFF. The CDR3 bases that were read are TGTGCCAGTGGGGGAGCGGGGGGGCCCGGCGGGGAG.

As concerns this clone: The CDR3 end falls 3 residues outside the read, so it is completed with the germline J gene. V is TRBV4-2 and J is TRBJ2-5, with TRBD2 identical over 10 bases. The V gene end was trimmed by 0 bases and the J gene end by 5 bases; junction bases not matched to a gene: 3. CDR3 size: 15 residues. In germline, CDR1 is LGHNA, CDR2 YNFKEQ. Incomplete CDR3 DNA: TGTGCCAGCAGCCAAGAAAAGCGGGGGGGCGAGACC. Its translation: CASSQEKRGGET. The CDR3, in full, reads CASSQEKRGGETQYF.

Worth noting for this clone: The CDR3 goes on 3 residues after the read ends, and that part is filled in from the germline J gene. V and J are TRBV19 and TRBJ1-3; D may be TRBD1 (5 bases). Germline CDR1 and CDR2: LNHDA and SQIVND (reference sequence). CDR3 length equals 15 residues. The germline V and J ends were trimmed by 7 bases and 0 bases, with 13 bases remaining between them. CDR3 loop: CASTLGANSGNTIYF. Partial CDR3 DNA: TGTGCCAGTACCCTAGGGGCGAACTCTGGAAACACC.

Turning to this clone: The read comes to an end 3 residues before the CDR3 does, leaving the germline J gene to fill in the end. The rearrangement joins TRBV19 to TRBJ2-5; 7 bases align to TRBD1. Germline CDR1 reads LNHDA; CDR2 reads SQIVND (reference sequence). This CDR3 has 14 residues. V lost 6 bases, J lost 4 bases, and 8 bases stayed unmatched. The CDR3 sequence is CASSTEGAGETQYF. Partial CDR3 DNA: TGTGCCAGTAGCACCGAGGGGGCCGGAGAGACC. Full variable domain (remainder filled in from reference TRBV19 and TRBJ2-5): DGGITQSPKYLFRKEGQNVTLSCEQNLNHDAMYWYRQDPGQGLRLIYYSQIVNDFQKGDIAEGYSVSREKKESFPLTVTSAQKNPTAFYLCASSTEGAGETQYFGPGTRLLVL.

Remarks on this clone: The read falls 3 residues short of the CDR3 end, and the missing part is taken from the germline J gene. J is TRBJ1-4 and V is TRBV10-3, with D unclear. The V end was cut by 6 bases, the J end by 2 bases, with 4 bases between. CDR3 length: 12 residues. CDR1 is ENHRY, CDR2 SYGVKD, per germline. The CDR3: CAISGTNEKLFF. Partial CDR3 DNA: TGTGCCATCAGCGGGACTAATGAAAAA.

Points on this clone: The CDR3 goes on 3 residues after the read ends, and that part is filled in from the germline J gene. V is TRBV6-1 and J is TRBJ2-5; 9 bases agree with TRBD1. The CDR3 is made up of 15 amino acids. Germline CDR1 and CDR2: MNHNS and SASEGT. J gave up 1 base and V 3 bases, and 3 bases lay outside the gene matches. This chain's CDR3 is CASSDPGQGQETQYF. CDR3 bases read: TGTGCCAGCAGTGACCCGGGACAGGGCCAAGAGACC.

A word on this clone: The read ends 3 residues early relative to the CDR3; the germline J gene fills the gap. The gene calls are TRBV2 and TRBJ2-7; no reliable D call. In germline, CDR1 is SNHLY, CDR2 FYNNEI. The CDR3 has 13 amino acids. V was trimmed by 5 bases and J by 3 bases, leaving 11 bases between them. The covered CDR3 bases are TGTGCCAGCAGTATCTTAGTTAACTACGAG. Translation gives CASSILVNYE. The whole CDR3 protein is CASSILVNYEQYF. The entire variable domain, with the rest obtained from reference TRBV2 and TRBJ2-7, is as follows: EPEVTQTPSHQVTQMGQEVILRCVPISNHLYFYWYRQILGQKVEFLVSFYNNEISEKSEIFDDQFSVERPDGSNFTLKIRSTKLEDSAMYFCASSILVNYEQYFGPGTRLTVT.

CDR3 bases read: TGTGCCAGTAGACTAGCGGGGGGGAATGAG. It codes for CASRLAGGNE. The entire CDR3 protein reads CASRLAGGNEQFF. The V gene is TRBV19, the J gene TRBJ2-1, with TRBD2 matching 13 bases. The read halts 3 residues ahead of the CDR3 end, with the missing end drawn from the germline J gene. CDR1 LNHDA and CDR2 SQIVND come from the germline V gene (reference sequence). CDR3 length: 13 amino acids. V lost 6 bases, J lost 7 bases, and 0 bases stayed unmatched.

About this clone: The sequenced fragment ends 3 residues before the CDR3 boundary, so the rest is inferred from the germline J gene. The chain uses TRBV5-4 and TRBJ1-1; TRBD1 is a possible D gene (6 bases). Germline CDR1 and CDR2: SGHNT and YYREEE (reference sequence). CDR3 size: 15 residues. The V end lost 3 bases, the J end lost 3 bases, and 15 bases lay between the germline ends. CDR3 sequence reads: CASSSPQGRYTEAFF. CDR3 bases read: TGTGCCAGCAGCTCCCCCCAGGGGAGATACACTGAA.

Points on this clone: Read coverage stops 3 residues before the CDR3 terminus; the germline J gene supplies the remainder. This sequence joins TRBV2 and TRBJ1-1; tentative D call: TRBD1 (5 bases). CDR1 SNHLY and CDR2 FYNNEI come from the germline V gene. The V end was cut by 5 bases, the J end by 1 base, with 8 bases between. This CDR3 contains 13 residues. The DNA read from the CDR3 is TGTGCCAGCAGTACACAGGAGAACACTGAA. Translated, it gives CASSTQENTE. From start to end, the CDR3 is CASSTQENTEAFF. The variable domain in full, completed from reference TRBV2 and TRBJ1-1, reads EPEVTQTPSHQVTQMGQEVILRCVPISNHLYFYWYRQILGQKVEFLVSFYNNEISEKSEIFDDQFSVERPDGSNFTLKIRSTKLEDSAMYFCASSTQENTEAFFGQGTRLTVV.

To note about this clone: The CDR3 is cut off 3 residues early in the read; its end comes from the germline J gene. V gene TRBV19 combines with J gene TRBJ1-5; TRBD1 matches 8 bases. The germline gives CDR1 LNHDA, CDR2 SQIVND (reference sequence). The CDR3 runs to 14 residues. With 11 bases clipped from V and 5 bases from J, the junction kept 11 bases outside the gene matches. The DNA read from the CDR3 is TGTGCCGTGCACCAGGGGGCTTCGGATCAGCCC. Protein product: CAVHQGASDQP. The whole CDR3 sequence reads CAVHQGASDQPQHF.

The covered CDR3 bases are TGTGCCAGCAGAGCCGGTGGCGGGGGGGCCGTAGGTGAG. Translating it yields CASRAGGGGAVGE. The CDR3 in its entirety is CASRAGGGGAVGEQFF. The genes are TRBV2 and TRBJ2-1; TRBD2 aligns across 9 bases. With the read ending 3 residues before the CDR3 end, the germline J gene is used to fill in that end. CDR3 size: 16 residues. CDR1 is SNHLY, CDR2 FYNNEI, per germline. V shed 6 bases, J shed 9 bases, and the junction held 15 bases outside the gene matches.

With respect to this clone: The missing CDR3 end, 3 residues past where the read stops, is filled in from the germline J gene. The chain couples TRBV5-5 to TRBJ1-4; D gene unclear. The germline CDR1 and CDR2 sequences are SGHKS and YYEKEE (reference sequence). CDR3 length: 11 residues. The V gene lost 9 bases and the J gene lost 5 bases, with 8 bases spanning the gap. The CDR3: CANPRNEKLFF. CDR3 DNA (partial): TGTGCCAATCCAAGGAATGAAAAA.

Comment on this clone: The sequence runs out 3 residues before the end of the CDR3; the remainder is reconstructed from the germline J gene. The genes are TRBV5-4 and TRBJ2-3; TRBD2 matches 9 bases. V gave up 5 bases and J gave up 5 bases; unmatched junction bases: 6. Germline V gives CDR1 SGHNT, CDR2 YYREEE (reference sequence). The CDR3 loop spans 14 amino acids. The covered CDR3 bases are TGTGCCAGCAGAGCGGGGGGAGGGGAAGATACG. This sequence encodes CASRAGGGEDT. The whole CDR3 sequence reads CASRAGGGEDTQYF.

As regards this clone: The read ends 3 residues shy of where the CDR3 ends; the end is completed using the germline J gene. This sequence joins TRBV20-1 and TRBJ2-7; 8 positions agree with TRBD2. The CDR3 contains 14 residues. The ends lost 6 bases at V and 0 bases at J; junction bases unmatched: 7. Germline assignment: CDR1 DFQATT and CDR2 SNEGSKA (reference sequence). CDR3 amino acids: CSAPGSGVSYEQYF. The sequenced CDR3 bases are TGCAGTGCCCCGGGTAGCGGGGTCTCCTACGAG.

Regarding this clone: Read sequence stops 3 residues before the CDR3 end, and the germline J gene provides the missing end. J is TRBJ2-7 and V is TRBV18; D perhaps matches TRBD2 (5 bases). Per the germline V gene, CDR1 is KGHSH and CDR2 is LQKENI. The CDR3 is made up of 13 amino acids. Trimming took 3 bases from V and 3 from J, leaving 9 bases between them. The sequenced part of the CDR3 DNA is TGTGCCAGCTCACCGCCGAGCGGCTACGAG. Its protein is CASSPPSGYE. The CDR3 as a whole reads CASSPPSGYEQYF.

Incomplete CDR3 DNA: TGTGCCAGCAGCTCCGGGGGAGGACTCGGGACTGAA. As protein: CASSSGGGLGTE. The CDR3, in full, reads CASSSGGGLGTEAFF. The chain carries TRBV7-9 and TRBJ1-1; a possible D gene is TRBD1 (5 bases). From the germline J gene comes the end of the CDR3, since the read stops 3 residues before it. This CDR3 region has 15 residues. Per the germline V gene, CDR1 is SEHNR and CDR2 is FQNEAQ (reference sequence). The V and J ends lost 4 bases and 5 bases respectively, with 17 bases between them.

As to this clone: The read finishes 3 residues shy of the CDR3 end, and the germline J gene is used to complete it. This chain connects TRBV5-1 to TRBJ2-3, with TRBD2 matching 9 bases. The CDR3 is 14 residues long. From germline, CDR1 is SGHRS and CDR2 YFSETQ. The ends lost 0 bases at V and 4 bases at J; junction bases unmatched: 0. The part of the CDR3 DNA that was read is TGCGCCAGCAGCTTGGGGACTAGCGCAGATACG. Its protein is CASSLGTSADT. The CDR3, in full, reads CASSLGTSADTQYF.